This T cell receptor (beta chain) derives from a study of Graves' ophthalmopathy and Graves' hyperthyroidism. This clonotype was counted a few times. Its antigen is still unknown. The CDR3 sequence is 15 residues long. V gave up 5 bases and J gave up 3 bases, with 14 bases separating them. Germline V gene lookup returns CDR1 MNHEY and CDR2 SVGAGI. RNA transcripts served as template for amplifying TCR beta CDR3 sequences. After a first-round RT-PCR with HTBI primers, a second-round multiplex PCR was run. TCRdb reanalysed the multiplex PCR reads using MiXCR and keeps one entry per CDR3 protein. This sample carries 660,000 or so distinct CDR3 sequences, approximately 39% of them seen once, and the ten largest clones take under 3.5%. General study results and limits: The model forecast ophthalmopathy progression, reaching around 66% sensitivity and roughly 72% specificity.

The rearrangement uses TRBV6-5 and TRBJ1-5; D not resolved. This clonotype was sampled from an adult man with Graves' ophthalmopathy. The sequenced sample consisted of peripheral blood. The CDR3 nucleotides read TGTGCCAGCAGTGAATCTTTGGGCCTCAATCAGCCCCAGCATTTT. Its translation is CASSESLGLNQPQHF.